These T cell receptor beta chains were read from a single sample in a study of T cells expressing NK-cell markers. TCRdb reprocessed the 5' RACE reads; each CDR3 protein has one entry and no DNA is given. Here the sample table reports fewer than 400,000 distinct CDR3 sequences. Sequencing was carried out using blood T cells: a sorted CD56 or NKG2C T cell subset, CD4+ or CD8+ T cells, or bulk PBMC T cells (not recorded which). The receptors stem from a man aged 18 to 70 in good health. The CDR3 runs from the conserved cysteine through the conserved F or W.

J | V | CDR3
TRBJ2-7 | TRBV7-2 | CASSTGRAPYEQYF
TRBJ1-5 | TRBV4-2 | CASSARDRGIQPQHF
TRBJ2-7 | TRBV5-1 | CASSLVATQSSYEQYF
TRBJ2-1 | TRBV7-3 | CASSLPTSGGYNEQFF
TRBJ1-2 | TRBV25-1 | CASTRGDYGYTF
TRBJ1-2 | TRBV20-1 | CSPGEGGNYGYTF
TRBJ2-4 | TRBV5-4 | CASSSGIAGGLRNIQYF
TRBJ2-4 | TRBV30 | CAWSDRALAKNIQYF
TRBJ1-1 | TRBV20-1 | CSAQTVNTEAFF
TRBJ2-1 | TRBV29-1 | CSVAQGAHYNEQFF
TRBJ2-1 | TRBV18 | CASSPGLETNEQFF
TRBJ2-7 | TRBV12-3/TRBV12-4 | CASSSKRGGPYEQYF
TRBJ2-1 | TRBV2 | CASSGPTLNTYNEQFF
TRBJ2-7 | TRBV28 | CASSPLTEVERYEQYF
TRBJ2-7 | TRBV4-2 | CASSAPSGTGGEQYF
TRBJ2-5 | TRBV14 | CASSQDFKTQYF
TRBJ2-3 | TRBV14 | CASSQDRGAVDTQYF
TRBJ1-6 | TRBV27 | CASSLRQDSYNSPLHF
TRBJ1-1 | TRBV20-1 | CSADLTGITNTEAFF
TRBJ1-1 | TRBV4-2 | CASSRKQGYTEAFF
TRBJ2-7 | TRBV7-8 | CASSYESLLEQYF
TRBJ2-7 | TRBV30 | CAWTTVSYEQYF
TRBJ1-1 | TRBV4-1 | CASSRPNPKRVKQGTNTEAFF
TRBJ2-5 | TRBV7-9 | CASSFLSAFVETQYF
TRBJ2-7 | TRBV6-5 | CASSFRQGRGISYEQYF
TRBJ1-3 | TRBV12-3/TRBV12-4 | CASGGSAGNTIYF
TRBJ1-2 | TRBV9 | CASSTRQVNYGYTF
TRBJ2-5 | TRBV24-1 | CATILAGGLRETQYF
TRBJ1-2 | TRBV5-1 | CASSLDTGLTYGYTF
TRBJ2-7 | TRBV5-1 | CASTLRTGNLEDEQYF
TRBJ2-1 | TRBV7-8 | CASSSNRQSSYNEQFF
TRBJ2-7 | TRBV7-9 | CASSPTSREQYF